The rows below give T cell receptor beta chains drawn from one sample of a study of cytomegalovirus exposure and HLA in healthy donors. Method: immunoSEQ multiplex PCR; TCRdb's copy keeps in-frame clones and lacks some. In the table there are under 200,000 clones, approximately 85% of which are singletons. The sequenced sample consisted of PBMCs. The receptor set was obtained from a man in his late teens or twenties in good health and CMV-seropositive. The conserved cysteine and the conserved F or W are not part of the CDR3 here. Each record gives: D gene, clone size, J gene, V gene, CDR3 protein. The D gene is left open where the match is weak. For some rows the clone size is stated as once, few or many, or as a class when expanded; others skip it.

D gene: NA
clone size: NA
J gene: TRBJ2-3
V gene: TRBV7-3
CDR3 protein: ASSPVSTDTQY

D gene: NA
clone size: NA
J gene: TRBJ1-1
V gene: TRBV2
CDR3 protein: ASSPDSHTEAF

D gene: NA
clone size: NA
J gene: TRBJ1-1
V gene: TRBV5-5
CDR3 protein: ASSSTGRTEAF

D gene: TRBD2
clone size: NA
J gene: TRBJ2-3
V gene: TRBV7-9
CDR3 protein: ASSRRGGLSTDTQY

D gene: NA
clone size: few
J gene: TRBJ1-1
V gene: TRBV7-6
CDR3 protein: ASSSIGKEAF

D gene: NA
clone size: NA
J gene: TRBJ2-1
V gene: TRBV25-1
CDR3 protein: ASSGPQLFEQF

D gene: NA
clone size: NA
J gene: TRBJ1-1
V gene: TRBV7-7
CDR3 protein: ASSLARGTLERDTEAF

D gene: TRBD1
clone size: NA
J gene: TRBJ1-4
V gene: TRBV7-9
CDR3 protein: ASSPGTDGREKLF

D gene: NA
clone size: NA
J gene: TRBJ2-7
V gene: TRBV25-1
CDR3 protein: ASSGALGSYEQY

D gene: NA
clone size: NA
J gene: TRBJ2-7
V gene: TRBV6-5
CDR3 protein: ASSQDWRREQY

D gene: NA
clone size: NA
J gene: TRBJ2-1
V gene: TRBV27
CDR3 protein: ASKIGQTYNEQF

D gene: NA
clone size: NA
J gene: TRBJ1-2
V gene: TRBV6-1
CDR3 protein: ASSVLSYGYT

D gene: NA
clone size: NA
J gene: TRBJ1-1
V gene: TRBV9
CDR3 protein: ASSVSGRARRTEAF

D gene: NA
clone size: NA
J gene: TRBJ1-1
V gene: TRBV15
CDR3 protein: ATSRASLRGRTGLNTEAF

D gene: NA
clone size: few
J gene: TRBJ1-2
V gene: TRBV9
CDR3 protein: ASSAATEGYT

D gene: NA
clone size: NA
J gene: TRBJ1-5
V gene: TRBV23-1
CDR3 protein: ASSQANYGDSNQPQH

D gene: TRBD1
clone size: NA
J gene: TRBJ1-4
V gene: TRBV5-4
CDR3 protein: ASRPQGGKLF

D gene: NA
clone size: NA
J gene: TRBJ1-1
V gene: TRBV7-6
CDR3 protein: ASSPGVPEAF

D gene: NA
clone size: NA
J gene: TRBJ2-7
V gene: TRBV7-9
CDR3 protein: ASSSPRVFYEQY

D gene: TRBD2
clone size: NA
J gene: NA
V gene: TRBV5-1
CDR3 protein: ASSLRGGALDEQY

D gene: TRBD2
clone size: NA
J gene: TRBJ2-2
V gene: TRBV2
CDR3 protein: ASSEALQRLAGNTGELF

D gene: NA
clone size: NA
J gene: TRBJ2-7
V gene: TRBV7-2
CDR3 protein: ASSVTGTSNEQY

D gene: NA
clone size: NA
J gene: TRBJ2-3
V gene: TRBV27
CDR3 protein: ASRSRGNTQY

D gene: NA
clone size: NA
J gene: NA
V gene: TRBV19
CDR3 protein: ASSISESYEQY

D gene: TRBD2
clone size: NA
J gene: TRBJ2-1
V gene: TRBV4-2
CDR3 protein: ASSQLTSGDSYNEQF

D gene: NA
clone size: NA
J gene: TRBJ2-1
V gene: TRBV5-1
CDR3 protein: ASSLAAGNEQF

D gene: TRBD1
clone size: NA
J gene: TRBJ1-2
V gene: TRBV7-2
CDR3 protein: ASSLGGRGRLVYYGYT

D gene: NA
clone size: NA
J gene: TRBJ2-1
V gene: TRBV29-1
CDR3 protein: SVMGSLESGSYNEQF

D gene: NA
clone size: NA
J gene: TRBJ1-1
V gene: TRBV18
CDR3 protein: ASSPPQGLMNTEAF

D gene: TRBD1
clone size: NA
J gene: TRBJ1-2
V gene: TRBV29-1
CDR3 protein: SVEGQGAAGYT

D gene: NA
clone size: NA
J gene: TRBJ1-1
V gene: TRBV19
CDR3 protein: ASIAARSVPLEAF

D gene: NA
clone size: few
J gene: TRBJ2-7
V gene: TRBV10-3
CDR3 protein: AISERGAPYEQY

D gene: TRBD1
clone size: NA
J gene: TRBJ2-5
V gene: TRBV7-9
CDR3 protein: ASSSGQGAQETQY

D gene: NA
clone size: NA
J gene: TRBJ1-3
V gene: TRBV2
CDR3 protein: ASRAGRPGRVSGNTIY

D gene: NA
clone size: NA
J gene: TRBJ1-4
V gene: TRBV5-5
CDR3 protein: ASSLVPSSPEKLF

D gene: TRBD1
clone size: NA
J gene: TRBJ1-3
V gene: TRBV6-6
CDR3 protein: ASSYRGLGGNTIY

D gene: NA
clone size: NA
J gene: TRBJ1-1
V gene: TRBV14
CDR3 protein: ASSQDWGGLDTEAF

D gene: NA
clone size: NA
J gene: TRBJ2-2
V gene: TRBV15
CDR3 protein: ATSRQNRDKMYGDDTGELF

D gene: NA
clone size: NA
J gene: TRBJ2-7
V gene: TRBV27
CDR3 protein: ASSSGLFYEQY

D gene: NA
clone size: NA
J gene: TRBJ1-1
V gene: TRBV11-2
CDR3 protein: ASSFRAGPNTEAF

D gene: TRBD2
clone size: NA
J gene: NA
V gene: TRBV10-3
CDR3 protein: AISASAGDISEQY

D gene: TRBD1
clone size: NA
J gene: TRBJ2-2
V gene: TRBV27
CDR3 protein: ASSDGTGMGELF

D gene: TRBD1
clone size: few
J gene: TRBJ1-1
V gene: TRBV14
CDR3 protein: ASSHRTGVGNTEAF

D gene: NA
clone size: NA
J gene: TRBJ2-1
V gene: TRBV13
CDR3 protein: ASSFPSGGDYNEQF

D gene: NA
clone size: once
J gene: TRBJ1-2
V gene: TRBV29-1
CDR3 protein: SVPGSNYGYT

D gene: NA
clone size: NA
J gene: TRBJ1-2
V gene: TRBV14
CDR3 protein: ASSQDFVDTDGYT

D gene: NA
clone size: NA
J gene: TRBJ2-5
V gene: TRBV18
CDR3 protein: ASSPRQGGQETQY

D gene: TRBD1
clone size: NA
J gene: TRBJ1-4
V gene: TRBV7-8
CDR3 protein: ASSLEGQHNEKLF

D gene: NA
clone size: NA
J gene: TRBJ2-1
V gene: TRBV10-1
CDR3 protein: ASSEIGAGSF

D gene: NA
clone size: NA
J gene: TRBJ1-1
V gene: TRBV7-3
CDR3 protein: ASSLTANTEAF

D gene: NA
clone size: few
J gene: TRBJ1-6
V gene: TRBV6-1
CDR3 protein: ASKNSYNSPLH

D gene: TRBD1
clone size: NA
J gene: TRBJ1-1
V gene: TRBV27
CDR3 protein: ASSPAGQATEAF

D gene: TRBD2
clone size: NA
J gene: TRBJ2-7
V gene: TRBV18
CDR3 protein: ASSPRREEEQY

D gene: NA
clone size: NA
J gene: TRBJ1-4
V gene: TRBV7-2
CDR3 protein: ASSLGGDNQEKLF

D gene: TRBD2
clone size: NA
J gene: TRBJ2-1
V gene: TRBV7-6
CDR3 protein: ASSLDQPAGDYNEQF

D gene: TRBD1
clone size: NA
J gene: TRBJ1-4
V gene: TRBV5-1
CDR3 protein: ASSLWGQGMGDEKLF

D gene: TRBD1
clone size: NA
J gene: TRBJ2-1
V gene: TRBV5-1
CDR3 protein: ASSLYPGTGVNDEQF